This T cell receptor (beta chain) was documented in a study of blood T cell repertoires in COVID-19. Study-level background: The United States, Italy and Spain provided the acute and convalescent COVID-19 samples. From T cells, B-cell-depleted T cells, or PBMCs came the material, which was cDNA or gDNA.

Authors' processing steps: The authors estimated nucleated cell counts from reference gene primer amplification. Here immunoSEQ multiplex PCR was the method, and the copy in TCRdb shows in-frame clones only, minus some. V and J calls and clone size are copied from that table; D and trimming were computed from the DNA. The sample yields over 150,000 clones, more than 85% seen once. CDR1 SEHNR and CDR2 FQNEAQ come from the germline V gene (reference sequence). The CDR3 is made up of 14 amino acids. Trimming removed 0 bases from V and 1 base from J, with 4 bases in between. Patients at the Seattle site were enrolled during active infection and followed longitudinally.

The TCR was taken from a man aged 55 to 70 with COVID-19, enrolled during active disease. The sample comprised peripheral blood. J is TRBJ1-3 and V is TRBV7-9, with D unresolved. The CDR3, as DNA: TGTGCCAGCAGCTTAGCTATTTCTGGAAACACCATATATTTT. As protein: CASSLAISGNTIYF.